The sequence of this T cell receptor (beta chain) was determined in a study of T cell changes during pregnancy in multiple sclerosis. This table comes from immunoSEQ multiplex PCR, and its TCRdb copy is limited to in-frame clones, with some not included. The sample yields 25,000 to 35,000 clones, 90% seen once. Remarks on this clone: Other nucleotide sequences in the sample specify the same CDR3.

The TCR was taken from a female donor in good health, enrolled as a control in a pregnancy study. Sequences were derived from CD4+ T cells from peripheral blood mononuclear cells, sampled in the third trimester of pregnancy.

The CDR3 bases are TGTGCCAGCCGTACAGGGGGAGGAAACACCATATATTTT. Translated: CASRTGGGNTIYF. The V and J genes are TRBV6-5 and TRBJ1-3, with 8 bases aligning to TRBD1. The V and J ends lost 8 bases and 4 bases, in that order; junction bases with no gene match: 4. The CDR3 is 13 residues long. Germline CDR1 is MNHEY and CDR2 is SVGAGI.